This T cell receptor (beta chain) stems from a study of OX40 agonist ivuxolimab in advanced cancers. Findings and caveats of the study: On average, CD8+ T cells had more expanded clones than CD4+.

Sequenced by immunoSEQ multiplex PCR; TCRdb stores in-frame clones only, minus some. The table lists roughly 70,000 clones, around 86% of them singletons. Note on this clone: Its antigen is unknown.

J was trimmed by 2 bases and V by 3 bases; bases with no gene match: 4. The CDR3 runs 15 residues. Germline V gene lookup returns CDR1 LNHNV and CDR2 YYDKDF (reference sequence). The chain couples TRBV15 to TRBJ2-3; 8 nucleotides match TRBD2. The starting material was CD4+ or CD8+ T cells sorted from blood, obtained in a trial of the OX40 agonist ivuxolimab. The source of this sequence is an adult with an advanced solid tumor such as melanoma, head and neck, liver or kidney cancer. The CDR3: CATSSPSGSTDTQYF. CDR3 sequence (DNA): TGTGCCACCAGCAGTCCTAGCGGGTCCACAGATACGCAGTATTTT.